The source of this T cell receptor beta chain is a study of vaccination effects on CD4 cells after COVID-19. General study points: In convalescents, spike-reactive clones (those seen post-vaccine) were mainly new vaccine-induced clones.

Remarks on this clone: The target antigen is unknown.

The CDR3 extends over 18 amino acids. Germline V gives CDR1 MNHEY, CDR2 SVGEGT. Trimming at V came to 2 bases and at J to 5 bases, leaving 10 bases not matched to a gene. Researchers isolated CD4+ T cells once about 11 days of culture had elapsed. Half-medium exchanges with IL-2 medium took place on days 3 and 7. The method was immunoSEQ multiplex PCR; TCRdb's version includes in-frame clones alone and lacks a portion of them. The profile shows about 66,000 clones, 72% of them singletons. The sequenced sample was CD4+ T cells from PBMCs cultured without peptide, obtained before COVID-19 vaccination. The clonotype was recovered from a human donor who had a prior SARS-CoV-2 infection. The rearrangement uses TRBV6-2 or TRBV6-3 and TRBJ2-1; the match to TRBD2 covers 12 bases. The CDR3 DNA follows: TGTGCCAGCAGTTACAGGGGCGGACTAGCGGGGACCGACAATGAGCAGTTCTTC. The encoded protein is CASSYRGGLAGTDNEQFF.